The sequence of this T cell receptor beta chain was determined in a study of OX40 agonist ivuxolimab in advanced cancers. Profiling relied on immunoSEQ multiplex PCR, and the TCRdb table lists in-frame clones only, not all of them. The sample records about 94,000 clones, 80% to 90% being singletons. The V gene lost 3 bases and the J gene lost 2 bases, with 15 bases spanning the gap. There are 15 residues in the CDR3. CDR1 and CDR2 (germline): SGHRS, YFSETQ. This clonotype originated in an adult with an advanced solid tumor such as melanoma, head and neck, liver or kidney cancer. Sample: CD4+ or CD8+ T cells sorted from blood, taken in a trial of the OX40 agonist ivuxolimab. The rearrangement links TRBV5-1 to TRBJ2-7; D is perhaps TRBD1 (6 bases). The CDR3 sequence is CASSSHRVPPYEQYF. The CDR3 nucleotides read TGCGCCAGCAGCTCACACAGGGTTCCTCCCTACGAGCAGTACTTC.